The clone carrying this TCR beta chain showed up just a few times. What it binds is unknown. Time point given: week 47, end of study. Each vaccine dose was 300 ug of mutant IDH1 20-mer peptide, with topical imiquimod. Germline V gives CDR1 SGHRS, CDR2 YFSETQ. V dropped 0 bases and J dropped 1; count of bases not matched to a gene: 9. There are 17 residues in the CDR3. Generated by immunoSEQ multiplex PCR, the TCRdb table keeps only in-frame clones and is missing some. The sample has 30,000 to 35,000 clones; about nine tenths are singletons. This entry comes from a study of a mutant IDH1 vaccine in newly diagnosed glioma.

This sequence originates from a man aged 35-49 years with glioma. The specimen comprised PBMCs, sampled from a glioma patient whose treatment included an IDH1 peptide vaccine. The gene calls are TRBV5-1 and TRBJ1-1; 7 bases agree with TRBD1. CDR3 nucleotides: TGCGCCAGCAGCTTGGTTCAGGGGGGCCTGGGGAACACTGAAGCTTTCTTT. Its translation: CASSLVQGGLGNTEAFF.